The 20 T cell receptor beta chains presented below share a single source sample, sequenced in a study of T-cell memory formation after mild COVID-19. TCRdb ran MiXCR on the 5' RACE reads and lists one entry per CDR3 protein. The sample has 450,000 or so distinct CDR3 sequences, 25% seen once. Sequencing was done on a sample of PBMCs or a T cell subset sorted from them (not recorded which). The origin of the receptors is an adult woman who had mild COVID-19 (a few samples of this study predate the infection). Cell type and time point are not known.

The J gene is TRBJ1-1, the V gene TRBV19; 7 bases match TRBD1. This CDR3 contains 14 residues. In germline, CDR1 is LNHDA, CDR2 SQIVND (reference sequence). J gave up 4 bases and V 3 bases, and 5 bases lay outside the gene matches. The CDR3 sequence is CASSMKGAGTEAFF. The DNA for the CDR3 is TGTGCCAGTAGTATGAAGGGGGCCGGCACTGAAGCTTTCTTT.

The chain uses TRBV28 and TRBJ2-7, with TRBD2 as a possible D gene (5 bases). Trimming pared 4 bases from V and 3 bases from J, leaving 16 bases between. Looked up from germline, CDR1 is MDHEN and CDR2 is SYDVKM. The CDR3 totals 15 residues. Written as DNA, the CDR3 is TGTGCCAGCAGTTCCAGCGGAGACAACCACTACGAGCAGTACTTC. Protein product: CASSSSGDNHYEQYF.

This clonotype was seen a handful of times. The chain is built from TRBV24-1 and TRBJ2-3, with 7 bases fitting TRBD2. Germline lookup yields CDR1 KGHDR and CDR2 SFDVKD. CDR3 length equals 16 residues. Unmatched junction bases numbered 8, after V lost 4 bases and J lost 2 bases. The CDR3 protein is CATSEPTSPNTDTQYF. In nucleotides, the CDR3 is TGTGCCACCAGTGAGCCGACTAGCCCTAACACAGATACGCAGTATTTT.

The chain joins TRBV5-1 to TRBJ2-1; weak D call: TRBD2 (5 bases). The V gene's germline CDR1 is SGHRS and CDR2 YFSETQ. Trimming cost V 4 bases and J 3 bases, with 14 bases left between them. The CDR3 runs to 15 residues. CDR3 coding DNA: TGCGCCAGCAGCCCCGGGATATCTGGCTACAATGAGCAGTTCTTC. Protein sequence: CASSPGISGYNEQFF.

This chain connects TRBV5-1 to TRBJ2-3; TRBD1 matches 9 bases. Germline V gene lookup returns CDR1 SGHRS and CDR2 YFSETQ. Germline trimming cut 2 bases from V and 10 bases from J; bases unmatched to any gene: 8. This CDR3 has 14 residues. The CDR3 nucleotides are TGCGCCAGCAGCTTAGGACAGGGGTCGAGTGCGCAGTATTTT. Protein sequence: CASSLGQGSSAQYF.

This clonotype was counted only a few times. The rearrangement joins TRBV30 to TRBJ2-7; D is perhaps TRBD1 or TRBD2 (5 bases each). The length of the CDR3 is 13 residues. Trimming took off 8 bases at V and 2 bases at J, with 16 bases between the two ends. The germline V gene encodes CDR1 GTSNPN and CDR2 SVGIG (reference sequence). The DNA of the CDR3 is TGTGCCCCTTTCGGGGCCCCACCCTACGAGCAGTACTTC. Translation gives CAPFGAPPYEQYF.

The chain joins TRBV5-1 to TRBJ2-3; tentatively, D is TRBD2 (5 bases). The CDR3 covers 15 residues. In germline, CDR1 is SGHRS, CDR2 YFSETQ. V gave up 3 bases and J gave up 2 bases, with 13 bases separating them. CDR3 coding DNA: TGCGCCAGCAGCTCACTTACTAGTACCACAGATACGCAGTATTTT. This translates into CASSSLTSTTDTQYF.

This clonotype was counted between two and nine times. The chain combines TRBV27 with TRBJ1-6, with 7 bases aligning to TRBD1. The CDR3 sequence is 15 residues long. CDR1 and CDR2 from the germline V gene are MNHEY and SMNVEV (reference sequence). The trim removed 3 bases at V and 3 bases at J, leaving 2 bases unmatched. CDR3 bases: TGTGCCAGCAGTTTGCGGGACAGCTATAATTCACCCCTCCACTTT. It encodes CASSLRDSYNSPLHF.

The gene calls are TRBV6-1 and TRBJ2-7, with TRBD1 as a possible D gene (5 bases). Germline V gene sequence: CDR1 MNHNS, CDR2 SASEGT. The CDR3 has 15 amino acids. The germline V and J ends were trimmed by 0 bases and 2 bases, with 11 bases remaining between them. CDR3 region: CASSEAQGGPYEQYF. As DNA, the CDR3 is TGTGCCAGCAGTGAAGCTCAGGGTGGCCCCTACGAGCAGTACTTC.

V usage is TRBV24-1 and J usage is TRBJ2-7, with 7 nucleotides matching TRBD2. Germline assignment: CDR1 KGHDR and CDR2 SFDVKD. This CDR3 is 15 amino acids long. Trimming at V came to 7 bases and at J to 2 bases, leaving 10 bases not matched to a gene. CDR3 region: CATSPSGTIPYEQYF. CDR3 DNA sequence: TGTGCCACCAGCCCTTCAGGGACTATCCCCTACGAGCAGTACTTC.

This chain joins TRBV6-5 and TRBJ2-1; D gene uncertain. The CDR3 loop spans 12 amino acids. Trimming left V 8 bases short and J 9 bases short, with 14 bases between. CDR1 MNHEY and CDR2 SVGAGI come from the germline V gene. The CDR3 region is CASRYSTGEQFF. In nucleotides, the CDR3 is TGTGCCAGCCGGTACAGTACTGGTGAGCAGTTCTTC.

This clonotype was detected ten times or more. The V gene is TRBV12-3 or TRBV12-4, the J gene TRBJ2-3, with 7 bases aligning to TRBD2. The CDR3 runs 14 residues. With 5 bases clipped from V and 2 bases from J, the junction kept 4 bases outside the gene matches. The CDR3 DNA reads TGTGCCAGCAGTCCGCGGGAGTTCACAGATACGCAGTATTTT. Translated, it gives CASSPREFTDTQYF.

This clonotype was picked up a small number of times. The rearrangement uses TRBV19 and TRBJ2-5; 7 bases line up with TRBD1. Germline V gene lookup returns CDR1 LNHDA and CDR2 SQIVND (reference sequence). V dropped 4 bases and J dropped 1; count of bases not matched to a gene: 9. This CDR3 contains 16 residues. As DNA, the CDR3 is TGTGCCAGTAGTACTCGGATGAGGGGGCCCCAAGAGACCCAGTACTTC. As protein: CASSTRMRGPQETQYF.

This clonotype has a handful of counts. The gene calls are TRBV20-1 and TRBJ2-4, with a possible D match to TRBD1 (6 bases). The CDR3 loop spans 14 amino acids. The germline V gene encodes CDR1 DFQATT and CDR2 SNEGSKA (reference sequence). Trimming removed 3 bases from V and 0 bases from J, with 9 bases in between. The CDR3 is CSASKGEAKNIQYF. DNA for the CDR3: TGCAGTGCTAGCAAGGGGGAAGCCAAAAACATTCAGTACTTC.

The chain recombines TRBV12-3 or TRBV12-4 with TRBJ2-6; TRBD1 aligns across 9 bases. V shed 5 bases, J shed 0 bases, and the junction held 11 bases outside the gene matches. The CDR3 length is 19 residues. This CDR3 reads CASSPFSGTGNSGANVLTF. CDR3 bases: TGTGCCAGCAGTCCCTTCTCCGGGACAGGGAACTCTGGGGCCAACGTCCTGACTTTC.

The chain is built from TRBV6-6 and TRBJ1-6; D perhaps matches TRBD1 (5 bases). V gave up 9 bases and J gave up 9 bases, with 12 bases separating them. The germline CDR1 and CDR2 sequences are MNHNY and SVGAGI (reference sequence). The CDR3 contains 12 residues. The CDR3 DNA is TGTGCCAGTCGGGGGGTCGCTTCACCCCTCCACTTT. It specifies CASRGVASPLHF.

V gene TRBV5-4 combines with J gene TRBJ2-3; 12 positions agree with TRBD2. Per germline, CDR1 SGHNT and CDR2 YYREEE (reference sequence). V shed 0 bases and J 4 bases; nucleotides not matched to a gene: 3. The CDR3 runs to 16 residues. Here the CDR3 reads CASSLGLAGASDTQYF. Here the CDR3 DNA reads TGTGCCAGCAGCTTGGGACTAGCGGGAGCGTCAGATACGCAGTATTTT.

The rearrangement joins TRBV6-5 to TRBJ2-6, with D hard to call. The CDR3 extends over 15 amino acids. V dropped 6 bases and J dropped 6 bases, with 15 bases sitting between them. The germline V gene has CDR1 MNHEY and CDR2 SVGAGI. CDR3 region: CASSPTLWEANVLTF. The CDR3 DNA follows: TGTGCCAGCAGCCCGACCCTGTGGGAGGCCAACGTCCTGACTTTC.

The CDR3 coding sequence is TGCAGTGCTAGGGACGCGCTCGGGGCCCCTAGCCTCTACGAGCAGTACTTC. Translation gives CSARDALGAPSLYEQYF. The rearrangement joins TRBV20-1 to TRBJ2-7, with D possibly being TRBD1 or TRBD2 (5 bases each). V was pared by 3 bases and J by 3 bases, with 24 bases between. From germline, CDR1 is DFQATT and CDR2 SNEGSKA (reference sequence). The CDR3 spans 17 residues.

The chain recombines TRBV30 with TRBJ2-5; 10 bases align to TRBD2. The J segment lost 4 bases and the V segment lost 5 bases, leaving 7 bases of the junction unmatched. Per germline, CDR1 GTSNPN and CDR2 SVGIG (reference sequence). This CDR3 is built from 14 residues. CDR3 region: CAWGSGGAGETQYF. CDR3 coding DNA: TGTGCCTGGGGAAGCGGGGGGGCGGGAGAGACCCAGTACTTC.